This T cell receptor (beta chain) was captured in a study of beta chain features in type 1 diabetes. Overall study findings and caveats: Type 1 diabetes patients had VDJ junctions that carried fewer insertions and more deletions.

To note about this clone: The target antigen is unknown.

Losses at the gene ends were 10 bases for V and 0 bases for J; bases not matched to a gene: 3. Germline V gives CDR1 SNHLY, CDR2 FYNNEI. The CDR3 extends over 14 amino acids. Since all of the isolated RNA was reverse transcribed, expressed TCRB transcripts were what got sequenced. Produced via immunoSEQ multiplex PCR; TCRdb's table is partial and in-frame only. This table has approximately 120,000 clones, almost 40% appearing once. This TCR derives from a woman between 18 and 29 years old in good health. What was sequenced was stem cell memory CD4+ T cells from blood. The chain combines TRBV2 with TRBJ2-3, with 11 bases matching TRBD2. The CDR3 DNA sequence: TGTGCCAAACGGACTAGCGGGAGCACAGATACGCAGTATTTT. This codes for CAKRTSGSTDTQYF.